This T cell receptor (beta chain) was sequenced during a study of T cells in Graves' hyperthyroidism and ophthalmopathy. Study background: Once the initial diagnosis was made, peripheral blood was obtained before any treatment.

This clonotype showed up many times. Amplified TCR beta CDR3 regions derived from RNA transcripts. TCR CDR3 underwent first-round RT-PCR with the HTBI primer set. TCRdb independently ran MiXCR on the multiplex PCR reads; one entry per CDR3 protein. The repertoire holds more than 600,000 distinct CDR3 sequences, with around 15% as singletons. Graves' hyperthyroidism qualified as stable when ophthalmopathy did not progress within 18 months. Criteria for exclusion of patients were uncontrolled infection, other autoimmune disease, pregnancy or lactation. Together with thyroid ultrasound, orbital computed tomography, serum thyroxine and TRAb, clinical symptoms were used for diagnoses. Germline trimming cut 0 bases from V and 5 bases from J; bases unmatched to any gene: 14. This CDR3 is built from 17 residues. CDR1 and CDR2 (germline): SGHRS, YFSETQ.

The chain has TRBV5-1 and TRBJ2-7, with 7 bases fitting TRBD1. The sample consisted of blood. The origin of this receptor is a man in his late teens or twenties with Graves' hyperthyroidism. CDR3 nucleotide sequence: TGCGCCAGCAGCTTGGCCTGGGGTTTCGGACAGGCTGACGAGCAGTACTTC. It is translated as CASSLAWGFGQADEQYF.